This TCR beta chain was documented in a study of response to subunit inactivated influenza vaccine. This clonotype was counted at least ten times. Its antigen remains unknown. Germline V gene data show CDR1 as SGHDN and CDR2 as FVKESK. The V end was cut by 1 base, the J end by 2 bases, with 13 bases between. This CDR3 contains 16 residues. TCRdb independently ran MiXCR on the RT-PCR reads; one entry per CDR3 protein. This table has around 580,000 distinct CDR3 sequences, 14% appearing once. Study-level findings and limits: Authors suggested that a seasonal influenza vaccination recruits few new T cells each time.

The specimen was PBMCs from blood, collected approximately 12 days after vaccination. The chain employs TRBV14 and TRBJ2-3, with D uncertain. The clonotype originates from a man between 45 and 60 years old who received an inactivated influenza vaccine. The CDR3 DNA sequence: TGTGCCAGCAGCCAAGGATTGACCCTATACACAGATACGCAGTATTTT. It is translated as CASSQGLTLYTDTQYF.